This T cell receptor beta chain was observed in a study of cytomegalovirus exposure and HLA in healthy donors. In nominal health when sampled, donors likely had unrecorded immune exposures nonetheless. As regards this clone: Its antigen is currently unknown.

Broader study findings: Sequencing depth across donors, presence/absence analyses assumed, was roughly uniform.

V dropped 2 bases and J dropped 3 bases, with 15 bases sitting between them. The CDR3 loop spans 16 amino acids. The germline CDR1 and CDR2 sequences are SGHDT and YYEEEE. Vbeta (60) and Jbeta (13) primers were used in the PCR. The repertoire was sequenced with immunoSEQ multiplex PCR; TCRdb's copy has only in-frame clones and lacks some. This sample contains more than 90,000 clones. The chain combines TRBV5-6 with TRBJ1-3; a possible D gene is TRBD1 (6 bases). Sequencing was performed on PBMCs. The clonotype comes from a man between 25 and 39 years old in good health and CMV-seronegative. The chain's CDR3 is CASSFGVGADGNTIYF. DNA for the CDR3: TGTGCCAGCAGCTTCGGCGTGGGGGCGGATGGAAACACCATATATTTT.